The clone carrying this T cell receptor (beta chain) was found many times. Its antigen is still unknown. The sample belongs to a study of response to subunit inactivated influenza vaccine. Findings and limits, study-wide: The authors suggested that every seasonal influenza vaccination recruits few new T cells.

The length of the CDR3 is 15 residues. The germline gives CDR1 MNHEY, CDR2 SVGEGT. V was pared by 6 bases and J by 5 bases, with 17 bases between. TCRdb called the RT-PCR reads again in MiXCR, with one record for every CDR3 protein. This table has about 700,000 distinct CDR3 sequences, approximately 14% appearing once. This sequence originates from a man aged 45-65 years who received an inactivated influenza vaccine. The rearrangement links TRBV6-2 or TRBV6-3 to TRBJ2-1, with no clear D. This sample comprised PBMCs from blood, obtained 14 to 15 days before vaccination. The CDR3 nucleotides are TGTGCCAGCAGCCATCCCCGAGGACGGCACAATGAGCAGTTCTTC. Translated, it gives CASSHPRGRHNEQFF.